The 12 T cell receptor beta chains listed next were all sequenced from one sample in a study of CD8+ T cells in alopecia areata. Stated treatment: oral pan-JAK inhibitor, 5-10 mg twice daily. Reverse transcribed after extraction, RNA yielded cDNA as the sequencing template. Assay: immunoSEQ multiplex PCR; the TCRdb copy retains only in-frame clones and omits some. The sample consists of fewer than 110,000 clones, 84% of them appearing once. This sample comprised CD8+ T cells sorted from blood, obtained at week 24, from a patient treated with tofacitinib. These receptors came from a human donor with alopecia areata.

The J gene is TRBJ1-2, the V gene TRBV25-1; a possible D gene is TRBD1 (5 bases). This CDR3 has 16 residues. Per germline, CDR1 MGHDK and CDR2 SYGVNS. The V and J ends lost 3 bases and 3 bases respectively, with 17 bases between them. For the CDR3, the DNA is TGTGCCAGCAGTGATTCCTTCAGGGACCGAGACTATGGCTACACCTTC. Its translation is CASSDSFRDRDYGYTF.

The count of this clone is one. DNA of the CDR3: TGTGCCAGCAGCCAGGACCCGGACAGCACAGATACGCAGTATTTT. It codes for CASSQDPDSTDTQYF. The chain employs TRBV25-1 and TRBJ2-3, with D uncertain. The CDR3 is made up of 15 amino acids. V lost 6 bases and J lost 0, with 13 bases in between. The germline V gene has CDR1 MGHDK and CDR2 SYGVNS.

The V gene is TRBV2, the J gene TRBJ1-3; TRBD1 aligns across 7 bases. CDR1 and CDR2 from the germline V gene are SNHLY and FYNNEI. This CDR3 spans 15 amino acids. Germline trimming cut 6 bases from V and 0 bases from J; bases unmatched to any gene: 5. CDR3 loop: CASSGQADSGNTIYF. The CDR3 nucleotides are TGTGCCAGCAGCGGACAGGCCGACTCTGGAAACACCATATATTTT.

The chain carries TRBV5-1 and TRBJ2-1; D is ambiguous. Trimming pared 4 bases from V and 7 bases from J, leaving 12 bases between. The CDR3 length is 13 residues. Germline V gives CDR1 SGHRS, CDR2 YFSETQ. The CDR3 DNA reads as TGCGCCAGCAGCCAAAGGACCGCAAATGAGCAGTTCTTC. Its translation: CASSQRTANEQFF.

The genes are TRBV14 and TRBJ1-1; TRBD1 matches 8 bases. The CDR3 loop spans 12 amino acids. From germline, CDR1 is SGHDN and CDR2 FVKESK. V gave up 8 bases and J gave up 1 base; unmatched junction bases: 0. DNA for the CDR3: TGTGCCAGCGGACAGGGGAACACTGAAGCTTTCTTT. This encodes CASGQGNTEAFF.

The chain joins TRBV29-1 to TRBJ2-7, with no clear D. The CDR3 is made up of 11 amino acids. V was shortened by 3 bases and J by 6 bases, with 9 bases between the two germline ends. Germline values: CDR1 SQVTM, CDR2 ANQGSEA. Here the CDR3 DNA reads TGCAGCGTTGAGGGAAACTGCGAGCAGTACTTC. Translated: CSVEGNCEQYF.

This chain joins TRBV27 and TRBJ2-6; D is unclear. V dropped 3 bases and J dropped 0 bases, with 9 bases sitting between them. Germline V lookup: CDR1 MNHEY, CDR2 SMNVEV (reference sequence). The CDR3 is 16 residues long. DNA for the CDR3: TGTGCCAGCAGTTTTAGACGACGCTCTGGGGCCAACGTCCTGACTTTC. This translates into CASSFRRRSGANVLTF. Full variable domain (missing parts from reference TRBV27 and TRBJ2-6): EAQVTQNPRYLITVTGKKLTVTCSQNMNHEYMSWYRQDPGLGLRQIYYSMNVEVTDKGDVPEGYKVSRKEKRNFPLILESPSPNQTSLYFCASSFRRRSGANVLTFGAGSRLTVL.

The V call is TRBV4-3, the J call TRBJ1-1; D call uncertain. Germline assignment: CDR1 LGHNA and CDR2 YSLEER. The length of the CDR3 is 17 residues. With 1 base removed from V and 4 bases from J, the gap between germline ends came to 19 bases. The CDR3 sequence: CASSQVLIVDFRTEAFF. The CDR3 DNA reads as TGCGCCAGCAGCCAAGTTTTAATTGTGGACTTTCGCACTGAAGCTTTCTTT.

The gene calls are TRBV4-1 and TRBJ2-1, with 9 positions matching TRBD1. Germline V gene sequence: CDR1 MGHRA, CDR2 YSYEKL. The CDR3 spans 17 residues. Trimming at V came to 2 bases and at J to 6 bases, leaving 11 bases not matched to a gene. Here the CDR3 DNA reads TGCGCCAGCAGCCAACCTAGGGACAGGGTCCCCTTCAATGAGCAGTTCTTC. Residues: CASSQPRDRVPFNEQFF.

The rearrangement joins TRBV30 to TRBJ2-1; D not resolved. Germline V gene sequence: CDR1 GTSNPN, CDR2 SVGIG (reference sequence). The CDR3 spans 14 residues. V was trimmed by 1 base and J by 6 bases, leaving 13 bases between them. For the CDR3, the DNA is TGTGCCTGGAGTGCTAGTGGGCTCGGCAATGAGCAGTTCTTC. This codes for CAWSASGLGNEQFF.

The chain uses TRBV27 and TRBJ1-5, with a tentative D call TRBD1 (6 bases). V lost 0 bases, J lost 6 bases, and 12 bases lay in between. The CDR3 is 15 residues long. Germline V gene data show CDR1 as MNHEY and CDR2 as SMNVEV (reference sequence). This chain's CDR3 is CASSLSSGGSQPQHF. DNA for the CDR3: TGTGCCAGCAGTTTATCATCGGGGGGCAGTCAGCCCCAGCATTTT.

CDR3 region: CASSPSGTNYEQYF. DNA for the CDR3: TGTGCCAGCAGTCCATCCGGGACTAACTACGAGCAGTACTTC. This chain uses TRBV27 with TRBJ2-7, with 7 bases fitting TRBD2. V lost 5 bases to trimming and J lost 3 bases; unmatched junction nucleotides: 7. The CDR3 has 14 amino acids. CDR1 and CDR2 from the germline V gene are MNHEY and SMNVEV (reference sequence).